The present TCR beta chain was sequenced within a study of cytomegalovirus exposure and HLA in healthy donors. General study findings and limits: According to the study, roughly 160 TCR beta chains were cytomegalovirus-associated. Analysis performed later showed TCR beta chains linked to HLA being more clonally expanded than equally common others. Association of 16,951 TCR beta sequences with HLA alleles was found at 0.05 false discovery rate in a later analysis.

Researchers ran the PCR with 60 Vbeta and 13 Jbeta primers. TCRdb's copy holds only in-frame clones and misses some; the assay was immunoSEQ multiplex PCR. The sample table sets out about 82,000 clones. Regarding this clone: Its antigen is currently unknown.

Germline-derived CDR1 and CDR2 are SEHNR and FQNEAQ (reference sequence). This CDR3 has 15 amino acids. Trimming removed 0 bases from V and 6 bases from J, with 11 bases in between. This TCR was recovered from a woman aged 25 to 39 in good health and CMV-seronegative. V gene TRBV7-9 combines with J gene TRBJ2-2, with a weak D call TRBD1 (5 bases). Sequencing was carried out using PBMCs. CDR3 in amino acids: CASSLARTLSGELFF. In DNA, the CDR3 is TGTGCCAGCAGCTTAGCTCGGACACTTTCCGGGGAGCTGTTTTTT. Looking up the rest from reference TRBV7-9 and TRBJ2-2 gives the full variable domain: DTGVSQNPRHKITKRGQNVTFRCDPISEHNRLYWYRQTLGQGPEFLTYFQNEAQLEKSRLLSDRFSAERPKGSFSTLEIQRTEQGDSAMYLCASSLARTLSGELFFGEGSRLTVL.